This T cell receptor (beta chain) was captured in a study of cytotoxic CD8 clonotypes in ibrutinib-treated CLL. Clones were read by immunoSEQ multiplex PCR, and TCRdb kept only the in-frame ones, dropping some. The sample carries about 29,000 clones, approximately 85% recorded once. This TCR was sampled from a human donor with chronic lymphocytic leukemia. Sequencing used PBMCs, obtained after 24 months of ibrutinib treatment.

CDR3: CASSYLGGTNEKLFF. The DNA of the CDR3 is TGTGCCAGCAGTTACCTAGGGGGCACTAATGAAAAACTGTTTTTT. This chain joins TRBV6-6 and TRBJ1-4; 7 nucleotides align to TRBD1. This CDR3 is 15 amino acids long. Germline CDR1 is MNHNY and CDR2 is SVGAGI (reference sequence). Unmatched junction bases numbered 2, after V lost 2 bases and J lost 2 bases.